Detailed here is one T cell receptor beta chain. These data belong to a study of OX40 agonist ivuxolimab in advanced cancers. As for the study in general: Males comprised 70% to 90% of the group, whose mean age was approximately 61 years (range roughly 23 to 90).

CDR3 length: 15 amino acids. Germline V gene lookup returns CDR1 SEHNR and CDR2 FQNEAQ (reference sequence). V was clipped by 5 bases and J by 3 bases, with 14 bases between them. Sequencing was performed with immunoSEQ multiplex PCR; in TCRdb, only in-frame clones are kept and a portion is missing. Of about 64,000 clones in the sample, approximately 84% were seen once. The material sequenced was CD4+ or CD8+ T cells sorted from blood, taken in a trial of the OX40 agonist ivuxolimab. This chain uses TRBV7-9 with TRBJ1-5, with unresolved D. This TCR came from an adult with an advanced solid tumor such as melanoma, head and neck, liver or kidney cancer. CDR3 residues: CASSGPTENNQPQHF. CDR3 bases: TGTGCCAGCAGCGGTCCCACGGAGAACAATCAGCCCCAGCATTTT. The full variable domain, rest sourced from reference TRBV7-9 and TRBJ1-5, is DTGVSQNPRHKITKRGQNVTFRCDPISEHNRLYWYRQTLGQGPEFLTYFQNEAQLEKSRLLSDRFSAERPKGSFSTLEIQRTEQGDSAMYLCASSGPTENNQPQHFGDGTRLSIL.